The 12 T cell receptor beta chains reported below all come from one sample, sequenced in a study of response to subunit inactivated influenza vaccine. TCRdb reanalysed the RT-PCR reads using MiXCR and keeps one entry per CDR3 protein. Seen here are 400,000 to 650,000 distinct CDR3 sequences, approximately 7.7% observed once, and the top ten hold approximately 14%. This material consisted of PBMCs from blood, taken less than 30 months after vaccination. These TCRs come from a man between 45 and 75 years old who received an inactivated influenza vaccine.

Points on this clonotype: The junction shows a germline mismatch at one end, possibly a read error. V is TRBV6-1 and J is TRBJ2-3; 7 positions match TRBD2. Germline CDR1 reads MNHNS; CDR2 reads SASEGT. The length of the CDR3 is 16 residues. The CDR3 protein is CASSEVAGTSTGTQYF. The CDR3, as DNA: TGTGCCAGCAGTGAAGTAGCGGGTACTAGCACAGGTACGCAGTATTTT.

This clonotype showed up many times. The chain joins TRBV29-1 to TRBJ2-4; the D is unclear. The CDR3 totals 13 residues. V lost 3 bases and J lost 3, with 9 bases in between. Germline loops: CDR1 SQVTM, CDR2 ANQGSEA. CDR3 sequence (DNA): TGCAGCGTTGATGGGGTGGGCAAAAACATTCAGTACTTC. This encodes CSVDGVGKNIQYF.

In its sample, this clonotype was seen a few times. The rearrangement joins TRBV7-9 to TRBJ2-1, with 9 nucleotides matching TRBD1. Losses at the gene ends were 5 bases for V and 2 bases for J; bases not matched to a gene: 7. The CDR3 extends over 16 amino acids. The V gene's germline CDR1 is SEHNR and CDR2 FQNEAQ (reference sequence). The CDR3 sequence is CASSPRDRATYNEQFF. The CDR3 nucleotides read TGTGCCAGCAGCCCACGGGACAGGGCCACCTACAATGAGCAGTTCTTC.

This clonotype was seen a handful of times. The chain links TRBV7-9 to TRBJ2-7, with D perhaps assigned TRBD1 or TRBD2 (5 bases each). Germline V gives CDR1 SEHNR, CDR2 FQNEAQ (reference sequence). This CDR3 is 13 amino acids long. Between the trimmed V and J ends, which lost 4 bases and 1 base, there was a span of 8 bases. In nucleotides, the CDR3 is TGTGCCAGCAGCTACGGGACGTCCTACGAGCAGTACTTC. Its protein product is CASSYGTSYEQYF. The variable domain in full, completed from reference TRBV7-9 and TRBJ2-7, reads DTGVSQNPRHKITKRGQNVTFRCDPISEHNRLYWYRQTLGQGPEFLTYFQNEAQLEKSRLLSDRFSAERPKGSFSTLEIQRTEQGDSAMYLCASSYGTSYEQYFGPGTRLTVT.

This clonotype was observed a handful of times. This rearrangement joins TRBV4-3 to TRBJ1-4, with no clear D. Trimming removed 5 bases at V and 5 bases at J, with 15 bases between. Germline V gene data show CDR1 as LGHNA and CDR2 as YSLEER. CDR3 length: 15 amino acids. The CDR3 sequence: CASSASGRRNEKLFF. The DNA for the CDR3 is TGCGCCAGCAGCGCATCTGGACGGCGGAATGAAAAACTGTTTTTT.

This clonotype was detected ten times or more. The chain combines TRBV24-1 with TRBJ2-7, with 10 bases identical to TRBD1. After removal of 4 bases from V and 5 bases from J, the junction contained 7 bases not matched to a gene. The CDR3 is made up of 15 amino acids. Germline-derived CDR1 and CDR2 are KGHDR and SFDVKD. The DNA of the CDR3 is TGTGCCACCAGTGACCCGGGACAGGGGAAGAACGAGCAGTACTTC. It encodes CATSDPGQGKNEQYF.

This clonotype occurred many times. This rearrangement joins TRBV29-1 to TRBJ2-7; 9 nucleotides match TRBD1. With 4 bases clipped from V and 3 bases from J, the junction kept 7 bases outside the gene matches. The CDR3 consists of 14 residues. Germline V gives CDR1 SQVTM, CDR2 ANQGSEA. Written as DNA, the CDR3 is TGCAGCGTTGCCCTGACAGGGGGGATCTACGAGCAGTACTTC. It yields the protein CSVALTGGIYEQYF.

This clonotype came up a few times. CDR3 amino acids: CASSHLIGAGIPYEQYF. The DNA for the CDR3 is TGTGCCAGCAGCCATTTAATAGGGGCAGGGATCCCCTACGAGCAGTACTTC. The chain carries TRBV3-1 and TRBJ2-7; D might be TRBD1 (5 bases). Germline values: CDR1 LGHDT, CDR2 YNNKEL (reference sequence). The CDR3 is 17 amino acids. With 3 bases removed from V and 2 bases from J, the gap between germline ends came to 20 bases.

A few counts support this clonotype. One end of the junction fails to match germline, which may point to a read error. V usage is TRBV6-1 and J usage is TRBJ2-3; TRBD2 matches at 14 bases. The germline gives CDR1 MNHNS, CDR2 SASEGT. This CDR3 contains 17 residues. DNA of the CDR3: TGTGCCAGCAGTGACAGTGCCCCGGGACTAGCGGGAGATGCGCAGTATTTT. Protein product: CASSDSAPGLAGDAQYF.

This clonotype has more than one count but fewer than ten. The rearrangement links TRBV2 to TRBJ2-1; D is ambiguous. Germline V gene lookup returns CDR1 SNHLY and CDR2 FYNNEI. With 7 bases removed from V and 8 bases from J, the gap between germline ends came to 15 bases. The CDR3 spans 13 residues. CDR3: CASTTGFDHEQFF. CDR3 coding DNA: TGTGCCAGCACCACCGGCTTTGACCATGAGCAGTTCTTC.

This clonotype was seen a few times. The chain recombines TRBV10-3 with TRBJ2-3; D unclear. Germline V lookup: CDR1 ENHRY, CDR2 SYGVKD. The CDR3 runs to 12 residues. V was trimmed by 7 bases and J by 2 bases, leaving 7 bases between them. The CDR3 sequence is CAIKNSTDTQYF. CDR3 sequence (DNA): TGTGCCATCAAAAATTCCACAGATACGCAGTATTTT.

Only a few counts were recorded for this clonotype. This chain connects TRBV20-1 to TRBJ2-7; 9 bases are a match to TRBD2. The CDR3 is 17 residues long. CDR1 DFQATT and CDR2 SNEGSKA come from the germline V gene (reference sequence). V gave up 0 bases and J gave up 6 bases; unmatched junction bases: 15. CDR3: CSARDTGASGILGEQYF. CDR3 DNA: TGCAGTGCTAGAGATACTGGGGCTAGCGGGATCTTGGGCGAGCAGTACTTC.